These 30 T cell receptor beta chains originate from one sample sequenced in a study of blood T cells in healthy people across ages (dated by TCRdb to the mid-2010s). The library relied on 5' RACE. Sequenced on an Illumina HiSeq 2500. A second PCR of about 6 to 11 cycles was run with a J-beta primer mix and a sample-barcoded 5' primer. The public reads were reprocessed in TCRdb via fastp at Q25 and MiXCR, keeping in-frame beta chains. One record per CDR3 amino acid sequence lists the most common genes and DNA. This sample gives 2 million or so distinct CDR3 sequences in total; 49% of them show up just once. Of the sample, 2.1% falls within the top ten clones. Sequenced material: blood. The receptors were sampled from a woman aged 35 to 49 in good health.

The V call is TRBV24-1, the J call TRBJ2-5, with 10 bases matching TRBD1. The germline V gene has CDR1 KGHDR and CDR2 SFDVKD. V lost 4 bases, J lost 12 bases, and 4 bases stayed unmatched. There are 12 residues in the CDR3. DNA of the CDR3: TGTGCCACCAGTGACCCCGGGACAGGGGAGTACTTC. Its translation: CATSDPGTGEYF.

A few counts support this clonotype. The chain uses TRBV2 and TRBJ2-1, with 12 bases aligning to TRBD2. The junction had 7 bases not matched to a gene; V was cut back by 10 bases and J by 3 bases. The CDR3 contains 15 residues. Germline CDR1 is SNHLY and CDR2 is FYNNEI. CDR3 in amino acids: CATIETSGSYNEQFF. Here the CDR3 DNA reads TGTGCCACCATAGAGACTAGCGGGAGCTACAATGAGCAGTTCTTC.

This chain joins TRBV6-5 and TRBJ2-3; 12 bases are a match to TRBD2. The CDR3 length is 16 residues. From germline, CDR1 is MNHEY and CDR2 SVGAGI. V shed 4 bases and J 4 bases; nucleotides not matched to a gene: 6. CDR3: CASSFRTSGASDTQYF. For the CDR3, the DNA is TGTGCCAGCAGTTTCCGGACTAGCGGGGCCTCAGATACGCAGTATTTT.

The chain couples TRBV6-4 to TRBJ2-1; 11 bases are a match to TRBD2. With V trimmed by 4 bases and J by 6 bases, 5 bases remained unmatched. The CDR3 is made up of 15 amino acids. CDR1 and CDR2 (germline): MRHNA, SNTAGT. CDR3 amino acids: CASSGGTSGGNEQFF. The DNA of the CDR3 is TGTGCCAGCAGTGGCGGGACTAGCGGAGGCAATGAGCAGTTCTTC.

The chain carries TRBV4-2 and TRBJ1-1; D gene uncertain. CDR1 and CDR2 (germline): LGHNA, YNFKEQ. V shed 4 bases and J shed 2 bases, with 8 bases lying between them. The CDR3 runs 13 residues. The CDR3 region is CASSPESNTEAFF. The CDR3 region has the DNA TGTGCCAGCAGCCCCGAATCTAACACTGAAGCTTTCTTT.

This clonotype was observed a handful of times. The CDR3 DNA reads as TGTGCCAGCAGCCGATTATCGGTAGTAGATACGCAGTATTTT. Protein product: CASSRLSVVDTQYF. This rearrangement joins TRBV7-2 to TRBJ2-3; no clear D gene. Germline lookup yields CDR1 SGHTA and CDR2 FQGNSA. V gave up 5 bases and J gave up 5 bases, with 14 bases separating them. The CDR3 length is 14 residues.

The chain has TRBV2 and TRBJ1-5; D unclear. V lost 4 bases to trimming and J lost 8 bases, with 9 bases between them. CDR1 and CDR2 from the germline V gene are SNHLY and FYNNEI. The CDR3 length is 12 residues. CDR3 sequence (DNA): TGTGCCAGCAGTGGAGGCCCAGAGCCCCAGCATTTT. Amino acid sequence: CASSGGPEPQHF.

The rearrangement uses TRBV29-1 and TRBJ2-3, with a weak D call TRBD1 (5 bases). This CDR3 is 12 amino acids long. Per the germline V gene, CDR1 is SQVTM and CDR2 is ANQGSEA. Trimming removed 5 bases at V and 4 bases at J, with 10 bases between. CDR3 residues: CSVQGTADTQYF. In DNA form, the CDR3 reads TGCAGCGTTCAGGGAACGGCAGATACGCAGTATTTT.

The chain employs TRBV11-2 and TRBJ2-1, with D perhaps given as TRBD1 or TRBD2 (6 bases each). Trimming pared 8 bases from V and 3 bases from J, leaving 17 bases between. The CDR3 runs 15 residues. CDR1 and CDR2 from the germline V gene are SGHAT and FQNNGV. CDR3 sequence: CASSIGGGFYNEQFF. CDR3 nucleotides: TGTGCCAGCTCTATCGGAGGGGGTTTCTACAATGAGCAGTTCTTC. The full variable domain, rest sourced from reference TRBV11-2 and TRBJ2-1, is EAGVAQSPRYKIIEKRQSVAFWCNPISGHATLYWYQQILGQGPKLLIQFQNNGVVDDSQLPKDRFSAERLKGVDSTLKIQPAKLEDSAVYLCASSIGGGFYNEQFFGPGTRLTVL.

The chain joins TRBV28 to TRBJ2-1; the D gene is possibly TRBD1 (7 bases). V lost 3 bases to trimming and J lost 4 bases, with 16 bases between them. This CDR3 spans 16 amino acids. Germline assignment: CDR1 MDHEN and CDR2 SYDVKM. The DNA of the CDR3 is TGTGCCAGCAGTTTTCTCCAGGGGGGCCTGTACAATGAGCAGTTCTTC. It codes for CASSFLQGGLYNEQFF.

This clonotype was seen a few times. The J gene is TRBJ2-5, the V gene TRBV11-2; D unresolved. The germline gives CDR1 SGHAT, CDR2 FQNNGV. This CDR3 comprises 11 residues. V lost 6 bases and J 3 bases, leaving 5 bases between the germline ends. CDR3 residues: CASRYKETQYF. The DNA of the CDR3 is TGTGCCAGCAGATATAAAGAGACCCAGTACTTC.

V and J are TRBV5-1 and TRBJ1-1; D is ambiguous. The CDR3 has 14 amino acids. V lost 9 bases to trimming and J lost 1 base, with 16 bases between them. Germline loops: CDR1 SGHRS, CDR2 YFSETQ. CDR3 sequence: CATNSGSPNTEAFF. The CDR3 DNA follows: TGCGCCACCAACTCTGGCAGTCCGAACACTGAAGCTTTCTTT.

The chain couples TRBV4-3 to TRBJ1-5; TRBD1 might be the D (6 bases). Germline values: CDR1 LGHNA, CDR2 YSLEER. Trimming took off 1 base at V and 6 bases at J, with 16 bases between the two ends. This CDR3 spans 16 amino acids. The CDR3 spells CASSQGGWGGTQPQHF. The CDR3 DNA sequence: TGCGCCAGCAGCCAAGGAGGTTGGGGGGGCACTCAGCCCCAGCATTTT.

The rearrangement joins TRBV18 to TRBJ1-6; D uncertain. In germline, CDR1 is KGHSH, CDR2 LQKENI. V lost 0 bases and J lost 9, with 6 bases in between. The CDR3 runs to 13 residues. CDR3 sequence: CASSPPGISPLHF. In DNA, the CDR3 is TGTGCCAGCTCACCACCGGGGATTTCACCCCTCCACTTT. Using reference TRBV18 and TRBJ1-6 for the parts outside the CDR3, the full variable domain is NAGVMQNPRHLVRRRGQEARLRCSPMKGHSHVYWYRQLPEEGLKFMVYLQKENIIDESGMPKERFSAEFPKEGPSILRIQQVVRGDSAAYFCASSPPGISPLHFGNGTRLTVT.

CDR3 sequence: CASSQTGTGVSGYTF. CDR3 bases: TGTGCCAGCAGCCAAACCGGGACAGGGGTTTCTGGCTACACCTTC. The gene calls are TRBV4-2 and TRBJ1-2; 10 nucleotides align to TRBD1. Per germline, CDR1 LGHNA and CDR2 YNFKEQ. V trimming: 2 bases; J trimming: 7 bases; junction bases outside the gene matches: 7. The CDR3 sequence is 15 residues long.

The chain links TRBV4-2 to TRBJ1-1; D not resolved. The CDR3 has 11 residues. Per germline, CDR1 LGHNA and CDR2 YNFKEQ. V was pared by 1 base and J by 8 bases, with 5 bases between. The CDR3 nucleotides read TGTGCCAGCAGCCAAGGACGGGAAGCTTTCTTT. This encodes CASSQGREAFF.

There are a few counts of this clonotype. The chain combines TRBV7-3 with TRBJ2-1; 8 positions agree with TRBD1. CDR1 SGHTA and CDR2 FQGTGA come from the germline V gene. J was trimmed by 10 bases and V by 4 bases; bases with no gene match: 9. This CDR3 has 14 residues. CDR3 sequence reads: CASSYTGTGDEQFF. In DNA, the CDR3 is TGTGCCAGCAGCTACACCGGGACAGGTGACGAGCAGTTCTTC.

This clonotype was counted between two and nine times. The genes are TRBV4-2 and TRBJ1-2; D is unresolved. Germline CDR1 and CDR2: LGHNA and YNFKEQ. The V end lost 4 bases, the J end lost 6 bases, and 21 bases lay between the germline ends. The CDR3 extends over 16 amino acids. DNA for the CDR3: TGTGCCAGCAGCCGAAGCTCAGCTCCGCCTGCGGATGGCTACACCTTC. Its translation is CASSRSSAPPADGYTF.

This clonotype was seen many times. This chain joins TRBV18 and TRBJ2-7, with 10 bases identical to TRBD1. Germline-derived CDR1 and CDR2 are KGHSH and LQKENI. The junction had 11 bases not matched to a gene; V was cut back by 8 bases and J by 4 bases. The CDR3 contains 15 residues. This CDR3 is CASSPRDRGPYEQYF. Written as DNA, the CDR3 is TGTGCCAGCAGTCCCCGGGACAGGGGCCCGTACGAGCAGTACTTC. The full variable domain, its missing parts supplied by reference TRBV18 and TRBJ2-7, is NAGVMQNPRHLVRRRGQEARLRCSPMKGHSHVYWYRQLPEEGLKFMVYLQKENIIDESGMPKERFSAEFPKEGPSILRIQQVVRGDSAAYFCASSPRDRGPYEQYFGPGTRLTVT.

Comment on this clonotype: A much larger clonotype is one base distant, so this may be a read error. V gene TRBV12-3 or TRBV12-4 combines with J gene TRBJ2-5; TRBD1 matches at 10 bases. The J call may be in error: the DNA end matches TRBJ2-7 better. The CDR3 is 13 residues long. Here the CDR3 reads CASAPGQGYEQYF. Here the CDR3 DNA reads TGTGCCAGCGCCCCGGGACAGGGGTACGAGCAGTACTTC.

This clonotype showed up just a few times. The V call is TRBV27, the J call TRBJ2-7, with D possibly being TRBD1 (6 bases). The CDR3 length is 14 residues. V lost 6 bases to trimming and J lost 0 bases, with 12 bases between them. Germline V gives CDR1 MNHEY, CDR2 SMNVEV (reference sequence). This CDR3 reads CASSYKQGSYEQYF. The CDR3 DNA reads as TGTGCCAGCAGCTATAAACAGGGCTCCTACGAGCAGTACTTC.

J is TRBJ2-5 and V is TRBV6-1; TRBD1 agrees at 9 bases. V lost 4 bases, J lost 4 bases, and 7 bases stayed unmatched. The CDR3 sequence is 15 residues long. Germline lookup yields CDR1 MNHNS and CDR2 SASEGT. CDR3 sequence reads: CASSASGTGRETQYF. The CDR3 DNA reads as TGTGCCAGCAGTGCATCCGGGACAGGGAGAGAGACCCAGTACTTC.

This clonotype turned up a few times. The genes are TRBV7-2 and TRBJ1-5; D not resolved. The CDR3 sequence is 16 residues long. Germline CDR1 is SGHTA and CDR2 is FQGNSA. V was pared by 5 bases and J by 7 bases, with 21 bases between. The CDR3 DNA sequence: TGTGCCAGCAGCGCCGAGGTGAGCTCTGTAGGGCAGCCCCAGCATTTT. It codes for CASSAEVSSVGQPQHF.

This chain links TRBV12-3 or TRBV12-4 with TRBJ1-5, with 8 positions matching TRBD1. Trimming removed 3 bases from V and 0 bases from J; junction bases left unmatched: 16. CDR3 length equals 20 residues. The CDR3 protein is CASSLRPRGRELYSNQPQHF. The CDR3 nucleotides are TGTGCCAGCAGTTTGAGACCCAGGGGGCGTGAGCTCTATAGCAATCAGCCCCAGCATTTT.

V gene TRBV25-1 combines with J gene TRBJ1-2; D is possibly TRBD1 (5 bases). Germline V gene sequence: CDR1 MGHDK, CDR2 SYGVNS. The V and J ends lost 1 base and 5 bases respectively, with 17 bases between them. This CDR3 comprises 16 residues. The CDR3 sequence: CASSESGREGGYGYTF. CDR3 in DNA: TGTGCCAGCAGTGAATCAGGCAGGGAAGGAGGGTATGGCTACACCTTC.

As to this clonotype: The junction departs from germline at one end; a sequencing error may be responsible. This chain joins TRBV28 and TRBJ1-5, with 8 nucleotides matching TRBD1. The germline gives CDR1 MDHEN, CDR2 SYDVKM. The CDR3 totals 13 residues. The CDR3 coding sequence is TGTGCCACCCGAGGGACAGGCAATCAGTCCCAGCATTTT. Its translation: CATRGTGNQSQHF. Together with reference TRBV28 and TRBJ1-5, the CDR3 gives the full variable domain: DVKVTQSSRYLVKRTGEKVFLECVQDMDHENMFWYRQDPGLGLRLIYFSYDVKMKEKGDIPEGYSVSREKKERFSLILESASTNQTSMYLCATRGTGNQSQHFGDGTRLSIL.

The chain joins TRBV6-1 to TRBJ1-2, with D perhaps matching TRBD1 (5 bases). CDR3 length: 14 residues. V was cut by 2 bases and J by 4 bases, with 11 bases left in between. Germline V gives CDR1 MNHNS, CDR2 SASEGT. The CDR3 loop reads CASSELRGSYGYTF. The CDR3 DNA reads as TGTGCCAGCAGTGAACTGAGGGGTAGCTATGGCTACACCTTC.

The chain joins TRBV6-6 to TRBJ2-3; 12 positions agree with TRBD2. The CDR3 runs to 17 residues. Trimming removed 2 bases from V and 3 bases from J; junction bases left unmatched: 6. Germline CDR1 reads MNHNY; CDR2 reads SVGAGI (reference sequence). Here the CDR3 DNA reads TGTGCCAGCAGTTACCGCACTAGCGGGGGGCGAACAGATACGCAGTATTTT. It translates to CASSYRTSGGRTDTQYF.

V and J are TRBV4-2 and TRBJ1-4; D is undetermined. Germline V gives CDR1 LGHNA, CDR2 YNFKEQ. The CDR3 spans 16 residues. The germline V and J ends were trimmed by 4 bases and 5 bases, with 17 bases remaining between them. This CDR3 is CASSPTVEETNEKLFF. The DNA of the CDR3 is TGTGCCAGCAGCCCGACGGTGGAGGAAACGAATGAAAAACTGTTTTTT.

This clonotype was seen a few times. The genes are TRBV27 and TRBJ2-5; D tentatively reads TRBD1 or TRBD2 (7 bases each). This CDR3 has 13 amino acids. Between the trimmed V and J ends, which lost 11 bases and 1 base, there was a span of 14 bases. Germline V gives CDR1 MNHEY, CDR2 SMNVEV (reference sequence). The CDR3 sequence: CASQGGGQETQYF. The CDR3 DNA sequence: TGTGCCTCCCAGGGGGGGGGCCAAGAGACCCAGTACTTC.